A single sample gave rise to the 30 T cell receptor beta chains below, sequenced in a study of shared clonotypes between healthy human individuals. Clones were read by immunoSEQ multiplex PCR, and TCRdb kept only the in-frame ones, dropping some. This table has more than 900,000 clones, around 82% appearing once. The sequenced sample consisted of memory CD4+ T cells from PBMCs. The subset: CD45RA-negative fraction. Receptor source: a man younger than 30 in good health. Some clones in this sample may be carry-over from other donors' samples.

There are many counts of this clone. Other DNA sequences in the sample encode the same CDR3. V is TRBV11-1 and J is TRBJ1-5, with 7 bases that match TRBD1. Per germline, CDR1 SGHAT and CDR2 FQDESV (reference sequence). The CDR3 length is 14 residues. V gave up 8 bases and J gave up 4 bases; unmatched junction bases: 8. The CDR3 sequence is CASSAGGGNQPQHF. The CDR3 bases are TGTGCCAGCTCGGCAGGGGGAGGTAATCAGCCCCAGCATTTT.

This clone was seen just once. This sample also contains other DNA sequences that code for the same CDR3. V gene TRBV9 combines with J gene TRBJ1-5, with D possibly matching TRBD1 (5 bases). V lost 0 bases, J lost 2 bases, and 9 bases lay in between. The CDR3 loop spans 15 amino acids. Germline assignment: CDR1 SGDLS and CDR2 YYNGEE. The DNA of the CDR3 is TGTGCCAGCAGCGTAGACGGGGGAGGCAATCAGCCCCAGCATTTT. Its protein product is CASSVDGGGNQPQHF.

This clone showed up just once. A single base separates this from a much larger clone, so it may be a read error. The chain carries TRBV4-1 and TRBJ1-4; the D is unclear. The V and J ends lost 8 bases and 3 bases respectively, with 19 bases between them. The CDR3 spans 16 residues. CDR1 MGHRA and CDR2 YSYEKL come from the germline V gene. For the CDR3, the DNA is TGCGCCAGCGGCCCTGGGAGGGCGGTTGCTAATGAAAAACTGTTTTTT. Amino acids: CASGPGRAVANEKLFF.

This clone was recorded only once. The chain employs TRBV28 and TRBJ1-3, with D hard to call. CDR1 is MDHEN, CDR2 SYDVKM, per germline. The CDR3 is 16 residues long. V lost 3 bases and J lost 4, with 16 bases in between. CDR3 loop: CASSFSSGSMGNTIYF. DNA for the CDR3: TGTGCCAGCAGTTTCAGCTCCGGCTCCATGGGAAACACCATATATTTT.

About this clone itself: This probably arose from a read error, given a far larger clone one base away. It is likely a read error, because the conserved phenylalanine at the end of the CDR3 is missing. The V and J genes are TRBV2 and TRBJ1-4; 7 nucleotides line up with TRBD1. From germline, CDR1 is SNHLY and CDR2 FYNNEI. The V segment lost 4 bases and the J segment 10 bases; nucleotides outside the gene matches: 3. The CDR3 is 12 amino acids. Written as DNA, the CDR3 is TGTGCCAGCAGTGGGGCAGGGGGAAAACTGTTTCTT. Protein product: CASSGAGGKLFL.

The V call is TRBV7-9, the J call TRBJ2-1, with D perhaps matching TRBD1 or TRBD2 (6 bases each). Trimming shortened V by 5 bases and J by 2 bases, and 16 bases separated the two germline ends. In germline, CDR1 is SEHNR, CDR2 FQNEAQ (reference sequence). This CDR3 is built from 16 residues. This CDR3 is CASSPRGRGTYNEQFF. The CDR3 bases are TGTGCCAGCAGCCCGCGGGGCAGGGGAACCTACAATGAGCAGTTCTTC.

The rearrangement links TRBV28 to TRBJ2-4; 8 positions match TRBD1. Germline V CDR1 and CDR2: MDHEN, SYDVKM. V lost 7 bases, J lost 6 bases, and 8 bases stayed unmatched. This CDR3 comprises 14 residues. In nucleotides, the CDR3 is TGTGCCAGCACCAGGGCAGGGGGCGTAAACATTCAGTACTTC. As protein: CASTRAGGVNIQYF.

This clone was detected once. The genes are TRBV10-3 and TRBJ2-3; tentative D call: TRBD2 (5 bases). This CDR3 spans 14 amino acids. Germline V gene sequence: CDR1 ENHRY, CDR2 SYGVKD. The germline V and J ends were trimmed by 2 bases and 2 bases, with 8 bases remaining between them. The CDR3 loop is CAISEQAATDTQYF. Written as DNA, the CDR3 is TGTGCCATCAGTGAGCAAGCGGCCACAGATACGCAGTATTTT.

This chain joins TRBV2 and TRBJ2-5, with 10 bases identical to TRBD2. J gave up 5 bases and V 5 bases, and 8 bases lay outside the gene matches. CDR1 SNHLY and CDR2 FYNNEI come from the germline V gene. There are 15 residues in the CDR3. CDR3 region: CASSFEREGGETQYF. Here the CDR3 DNA reads TGTGCCAGCAGTTTCGAGCGGGAGGGAGGGGAGACCCAGTACTTC.

The V and J genes are TRBV9 and TRBJ1-2; D might be TRBD1 (6 bases). The CDR3 runs 15 residues. The ends were cut back, 4 bases at V and 1 base at J, with 14 bases in the middle. Germline CDR1 SGDLS, CDR2 YYNGEE. CDR3 residues: CASSPRSDSNYGYTF. As DNA, the CDR3 is TGTGCCAGCAGCCCCCGATCGGACAGTAACTATGGCTACACCTTC.

This clone was observed a single time. The same CDR3 arises from other DNA sequences in this sample as well. This chain links TRBV7-9 with TRBJ1-2; D is ambiguous. The germline CDR1 and CDR2 sequences are SEHNR and FQNEAQ (reference sequence). The CDR3 loop spans 12 amino acids. V lost 5 bases to trimming and J lost 4 bases, with 8 bases between them. The CDR3: CASSLSSYGYTF. The CDR3 region has the DNA TGTGCCAGCAGCCTCTCCAGCTATGGCTACACCTTC.

The chain links TRBV4-1 to TRBJ2-7; 7 bases line up with TRBD2. V shed 1 base and J 2 bases; nucleotides not matched to a gene: 5. The CDR3 loop spans 15 amino acids. Germline V gene sequence: CDR1 MGHRA, CDR2 YSYEKL. The CDR3 nucleotides read TGCGCCAGCAGCCAAGGGACTAGGTTCCCCTACGAGCAGTACTTC. Its protein product is CASSQGTRFPYEQYF.

This rearrangement joins TRBV6-4 to TRBJ2-1; 9 nucleotides line up with TRBD2. Trimming at V came to 3 bases and at J to 9 bases, leaving 3 bases not matched to a gene. Germline V CDR1 and CDR2: MRHNA, SNTAGT. The CDR3 totals 13 residues. The CDR3 loop is CASSELSGSEQFF. The CDR3, as DNA: TGTGCCAGCAGTGAACTTAGCGGGAGTGAGCAGTTCTTC.

The DNA for the CDR3 is TGTGCCAGCAGGATGGGACCTCGGGGACAGCCCCAGCATTTT. Protein sequence: CASRMGPRGQPQHF. J is TRBJ1-5 and V is TRBV6-5; TRBD1 is a possible D gene (5 bases). CDR3 length equals 14 residues. V lost 6 bases to trimming and J lost 7 bases, with 16 bases between them. Germline-derived CDR1 and CDR2 are MNHEY and SVGAGI.

The rearrangement uses TRBV11-1 and TRBJ2-5; D not resolved. The CDR3 runs 13 residues. Per germline, CDR1 SGHAT and CDR2 FQDESV (reference sequence). Trimming took off 4 bases at V and 4 bases at J, with 10 bases between the two ends. The CDR3 loop is CASSSGFGETQYF. DNA for the CDR3: TGTGCCAGCAGCTCGGGTTTTGGAGAGACCCAGTACTTC.

This chain uses TRBV5-1 with TRBJ2-7, with 9 bases that match TRBD1. The CDR3 has 14 residues. Unmatched junction bases numbered 5, after V lost 5 bases and J lost 2 bases. CDR1 and CDR2 (germline): SGHRS, YFSETQ. CDR3 DNA: TGCGCCAGCAGGCTGGGACAGGGCACCTACGAGCAGTACTTC. Residues: CASRLGQGTYEQYF.

This clone was seen once. V and J are TRBV5-4 and TRBJ2-5, with TRBD1 as a possible D gene (5 bases). The germline gives CDR1 SGHNT, CDR2 YYREEE (reference sequence). The CDR3 length is 15 residues. With 3 bases removed from V and 5 bases from J, the gap between germline ends came to 17 bases. The CDR3 loop reads CASSSRVGLRETQYF. The DNA for the CDR3 is TGTGCCAGCAGCTCCAGGGTGGGGCTTCGGGAGACCCAGTACTTC.

For this clone: This sample also contains other DNA sequences that code for the same CDR3. V is TRBV28 and J is TRBJ1-1; 7 nucleotides match TRBD1. Per germline, CDR1 MDHEN and CDR2 SYDVKM. The length of the CDR3 is 14 residues. Trimming took 5 bases from V and 4 from J; bases not matched to a gene: 7. In nucleotides, the CDR3 is TGTGCCAGCAGTCCAGGGGGGGCGGTCACTGAAGCTTTCTTT. Its protein product is CASSPGGAVTEAFF.

The chain employs TRBV13 and TRBJ2-2; maybe TRBD2 (6 bases). The V gene lost 5 bases and the J gene lost 7 bases, with 17 bases spanning the gap. The CDR3 totals 15 residues. The germline V gene has CDR1 PRHDT and CDR2 FYEKMQ (reference sequence). The chain's CDR3 is CASSPTLAWGGELFF. The CDR3 coding sequence is TGTGCCAGCAGCCCCACCCTAGCGTGGGGCGGGGAGCTGTTTTTT.

This clone has just one count. The chain links TRBV21-1 to TRBJ1-2; whether TRBD1, the table's D call, matches the DNA was not checked. TRBV21-1 has pseudogene status. The CDR3 is made up of 18 amino acids. CDR3 sequence (DNA): TGTGCCAGCAGCAAGGTTTCCGGGACAGGGGTGTACGGCTATGGCTACACCTTC. It encodes CASSKVSGTGVYGYGYTF.

In its sample, this clone was seen a few times. Other DNA sequences in this sample translate to the same CDR3. The chain combines TRBV29-1 with TRBJ1-2; 9 positions agree with TRBD1. Germline values: CDR1 SQVTM, CDR2 ANQGSEA. J gave up 8 bases and V 5 bases, and 9 bases lay outside the gene matches. The CDR3 runs to 13 residues. This CDR3 is CSVRSGQGWGYTF. The CDR3 region has the DNA TGCAGCGTTCGGTCGGGACAGGGTTGGGGCTACACCTTC.

The chain combines TRBV9 with TRBJ1-3, with D unclear. Per the germline V gene, CDR1 is SGDLS and CDR2 is YYNGEE. CDR3 length: 16 amino acids. The germline V and J ends were trimmed by 0 bases and 0 bases, with 10 bases remaining between them. The CDR3 sequence: CASSVGTESSGNTIYF. The CDR3 DNA follows: TGTGCCAGCAGCGTAGGAACAGAGAGCTCTGGAAACACCATATATTTT. The full variable domain, in which reference TRBV9 and TRBJ1-3 provide the parts outside the CDR3, is DSGVTQTPKHLITATGQRVTLRCSPRSGDLSVYWYQQSLDQGLQFLIQYYNGEERAKGNILERFSAQQFPDLHSELNLSSLELGDSALYFCASSVGTESSGNTIYFGEGSWLTVV.

In the case of this clone: This could be a read error, since a much larger clone is one nucleotide away. The chain recombines TRBV7-2 with TRBJ1-5; the D is unclear. V was pared by 1 base and J by 2 bases, with 3 bases between. Germline lookup yields CDR1 SGHTA and CDR2 FQGNSA. The CDR3 totals 13 residues. The CDR3 DNA follows: TGTGCCAGCAGCTTAGACGGCAATCAGCCCCAGCATTTT. Protein product: CASSLDGNQPQHF.

A remark on this clone: Within the sample, other DNA sequences also encode this same CDR3. The genes are TRBV18 and TRBJ1-1; D gene unclear. Germline V CDR1 and CDR2: KGHSH, LQKENI. The length of the CDR3 is 12 residues. V was trimmed by 3 bases and J by 2 bases, leaving 4 bases between them. In nucleotides, the CDR3 is TGTGCCAGCTCACCCCAAAACACTGAAGCTTTCTTT. Its protein product is CASSPQNTEAFF.

Worth noting for this clone: The same CDR3 can be traced to other DNA sequences in this sample. The chain recombines TRBV7-2 with TRBJ2-1, with D perhaps assigned TRBD1 or TRBD2 (5 bases each). CDR1 is SGHTA, CDR2 FQGNSA, per germline. The CDR3 length is 13 residues. V dropped 5 bases and J dropped 8 bases, with 13 bases sitting between them. The DNA of the CDR3 is TGTGCCAGCAGCCTCGGTAGGGGAGATGAGCAGTTCTTC. Protein: CASSLGRGDEQFF.

The chain recombines TRBV7-2 with TRBJ2-1, with a tentative D call TRBD1 (5 bases). The CDR3 length is 14 residues. Germline V gene sequence: CDR1 SGHTA, CDR2 FQGNSA. V lost 4 bases and J lost 10, with 17 bases in between. The CDR3 DNA sequence: TGTGCCAGCAGCTGGGGCCCCAATCTTGGGGAGCAGTTCTTC. It is translated as CASSWGPNLGEQFF.

In nucleotides, the CDR3 is TGTGCCAGCAGCCGGTCGAAACCGGGACCACCCGAGCAGTACTTC. Its protein is CASSRSKPGPPEQYF. V usage is TRBV16 and J usage is TRBJ2-7; D tentatively fits TRBD1 or TRBD2 (5 bases each). The CDR3 loop spans 15 amino acids. V gave up 4 bases and J gave up 6 bases, with 19 bases separating them. CDR1 KGHSY and CDR2 FQNENV come from the germline V gene.

The CDR3 loop reads CAGATGKGNEQFF. CDR3 in DNA: TGTGCCGGGGCGACAGGGAAAGGCAATGAGCAGTTCTTC. V usage is TRBV11-1 and J usage is TRBJ2-1; 7 bases match TRBD1. Per the germline V gene, CDR1 is SGHAT and CDR2 is FQDESV (reference sequence). There are 13 residues in the CDR3. V shed 11 bases and J 6 bases; nucleotides not matched to a gene: 10.

The chain couples TRBV7-3 to TRBJ2-7, with unresolved D. Germline V CDR1 and CDR2: SGHTA, FQGTGA. V was pared by 3 bases and J by 3 bases, with 15 bases between. This CDR3 has 15 residues. The CDR3: CASSFRVWEDYEQYF. For the CDR3, the DNA is TGTGCCAGCAGCTTTCGGGTATGGGAAGACTACGAGCAGTACTTC.

The chain carries TRBV30 and TRBJ2-3; 10 bases fit TRBD2. The CDR3 contains 15 residues. Germline-derived CDR1 and CDR2 are GTSNPN and SVGIG (reference sequence). The CDR3 coding sequence is TGTGCTTATGGGACTAGCGCGACGGTCACAGATACGCAGTATTTT. Encoded protein: CAYGTSATVTDTQYF. Full variable domain (remainder filled in from reference TRBV30 and TRBJ2-3): SQTIHQWPATLVQPVGSPLSLECTVEGTSNPNLYWYRQAAGRGLQLLFYSVGIGQISSEVPQNLSASRPQDRQFILSSKKLLLSDSGFYLCAYGTSATVTDTQYFGPGTRLTVL.